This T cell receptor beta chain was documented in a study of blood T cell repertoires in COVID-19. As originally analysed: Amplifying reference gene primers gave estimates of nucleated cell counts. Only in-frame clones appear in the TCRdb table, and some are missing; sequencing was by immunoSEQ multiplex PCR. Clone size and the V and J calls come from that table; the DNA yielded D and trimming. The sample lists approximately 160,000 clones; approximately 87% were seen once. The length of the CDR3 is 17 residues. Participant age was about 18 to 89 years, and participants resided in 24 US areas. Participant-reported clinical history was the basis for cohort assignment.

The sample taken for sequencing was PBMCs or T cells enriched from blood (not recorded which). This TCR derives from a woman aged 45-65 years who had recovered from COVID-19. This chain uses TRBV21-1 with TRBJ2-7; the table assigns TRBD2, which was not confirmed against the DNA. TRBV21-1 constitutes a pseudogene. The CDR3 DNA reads TGTGCCAGCAGCAAATGGGTGCCTAGCGGGATATCCTACGAGCAGTACGTC. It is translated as CASSKWVPSGISYEQYV.